This entry lists 3 T cell receptor beta chains sequenced from one sample in a study of shared clonotypes between healthy human individuals. Sequenced by immunoSEQ multiplex PCR; TCRdb stores in-frame clones only, minus some. In the table there are around 720,000 clones, around 73% of which are singletons. What was sequenced was memory CD4+ T cells sorted from blood. The subset denotes: CD45RA-negative fraction. Receptor source: a woman between 25 and 40 years old in good health.

This sequence joins TRBV6-1 and TRBJ1-5; D is unresolved. The CDR3 covers 14 residues. The V gene's germline CDR1 is MNHNS and CDR2 SASEGT. V was trimmed by 6 bases and J by 5 bases, leaving 14 bases between them. CDR3 protein: CASRGYAVYQPQHF. DNA of the CDR3: TGTGCCAGCAGGGGTTACGCGGTTTATCAGCCCCAGCATTTT.

This chain uses TRBV28 with TRBJ1-1; D might be TRBD1 (5 bases). CDR1 is MDHEN, CDR2 SYDVKM, per germline. The CDR3 extends over 15 amino acids. The V end was cut by 2 bases, the J end by 7 bases, with 17 bases between. The CDR3 DNA is TGTGCCAGCAGTTTAAGCTCAGGGCACGAGTTTGAAGCTTTCTTT. It yields the protein CASSLSSGHEFEAFF.

V and J are TRBV11-1 and TRBJ1-1; 7 positions match TRBD1. J gave up 5 bases and V 5 bases, and 11 bases lay outside the gene matches. This CDR3 comprises 15 residues. CDR1 and CDR2 (germline): SGHAT, FQDESV (reference sequence). CDR3 sequence (DNA): TGTGCCAGCAGCCACATCGGACAGGCACTTACTGAAGCTTTCTTT. It translates to CASSHIGQALTEAFF.